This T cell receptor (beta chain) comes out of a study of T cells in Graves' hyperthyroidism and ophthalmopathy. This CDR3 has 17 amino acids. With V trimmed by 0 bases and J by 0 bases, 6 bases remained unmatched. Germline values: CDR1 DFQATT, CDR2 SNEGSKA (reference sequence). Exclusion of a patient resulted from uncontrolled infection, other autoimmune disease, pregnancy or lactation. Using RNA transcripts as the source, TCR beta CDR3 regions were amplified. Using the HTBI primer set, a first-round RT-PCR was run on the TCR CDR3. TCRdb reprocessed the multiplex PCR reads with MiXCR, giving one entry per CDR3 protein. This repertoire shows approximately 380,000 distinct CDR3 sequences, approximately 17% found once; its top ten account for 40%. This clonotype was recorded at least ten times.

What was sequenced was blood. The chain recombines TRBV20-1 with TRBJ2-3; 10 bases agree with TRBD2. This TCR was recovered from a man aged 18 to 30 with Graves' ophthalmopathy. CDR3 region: CSARDFRTSGSTDTQYF. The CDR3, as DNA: TGCAGTGCTAGAGATTTCCGGACTAGCGGAAGCACAGATACGCAGTATTTT.